This TCR beta chain emerged from a study of T-cell reconstitution after alpha-beta-depleted transplantation in children. Unique molecular identifiers featured in how the TCRbeta library was prepared. Each CDR3 protein is one row after TCRdb ran MiXCR on the PCR reads. The sample comprises around 600,000 distinct CDR3 sequences, about 11% of which are singletons, and less than 5% rests with the top ten. In its sample, this clonotype was seen many times. V shed 4 bases and J shed 2 bases, with 16 bases lying between them. CDR1 and CDR2 from the germline V gene are DFQATT and SNEGSKA (reference sequence). This CDR3 spans 15 amino acids.

This clonotype originated in a human donor who donated a stem cell graft to a child with acute myeloid leukemia. J is TRBJ2-3 and V is TRBV20-1; D possibly matches TRBD1 or TRBD2 (6 bases each). Material: PBMCs from the stem cell graft donor, obtained from the stem cell graft. In DNA form, the CDR3 reads TGCAGTGCTACCTATCTAGGGGGGTCCACAGATACGCAGTATTTT. Its translation: CSATYLGGSTDTQYF.